These 14 T cell receptor beta chains were all obtained from the same sample, sequenced in a study of vaccination effects on CD4 cells after COVID-19. Sequencing in the ViraFEST assay came after antigen-specific CD4+ T cells had been expanded with viral peptide pools, which were used to stimulate PBMC. The culture ran for roughly ten days before CD4+ T cells were isolated. Absence of prior SARS-CoV-2 infection characterized the vaccine recipients, who showed negative nucleocapsid antibodies. These TCRs' antigens remain unknown. Some clones are missing from TCRdb's copy, which holds only in-frame ones; the method was immunoSEQ multiplex PCR. The sample records 55,000 to 80,000 clones, about four fifths being singletons. Sequencing was performed on CD4+ T cells from PBMCs cultured with SARS-CoV-2 spike peptides, taken before COVID-19 vaccination. Receptors originate from a human donor who received a COVID-19 vaccine.

The chain carries TRBV10-3 and TRBJ1-6; D may be TRBD1 (5 bases). Trimming shortened V by 3 bases and J by 8 bases, and 11 bases separated the two germline ends. This CDR3 has 14 amino acids. Per the germline V gene, CDR1 is ENHRY and CDR2 is SYGVKD. CDR3 sequence: CAISDRAGDSPLHF. The CDR3 DNA is TGTGCCATCAGTGACAGGGCGGGCGATTCACCCCTCCACTTT.

This clone was seen once. V is TRBV6-5 and J is TRBJ2-3, with D unclear. Trimming took off 0 bases at V and 2 bases at J, with 9 bases between the two ends. Germline V lookup: CDR1 MNHEY, CDR2 SVGAGI. The CDR3 spans 15 residues. CDR3 bases: TGTGCCAGCAGTTACTCGAGGTTCGTCACAGATACGCAGTATTTT. It codes for CASSYSRFVTDTQYF.

This sequence joins TRBV2 and TRBJ1-5, with D uncertain. V was shortened by 6 bases and J by 6 bases, with 9 bases between the two germline ends. Germline V gene lookup returns CDR1 SNHLY and CDR2 FYNNEI. This CDR3 spans 12 amino acids. The CDR3 nucleotides read TGTGCCAGCAGGGAATCCGTTCAGCCCCAGCATTTT. Translated, it gives CASRESVQPQHF.

This chain uses TRBV6-6 with TRBJ2-5; D remains unclear. The CDR3 length is 14 residues. V dropped 7 bases and J dropped 5 bases, with 17 bases sitting between them. Germline V gene lookup returns CDR1 MNHNY and CDR2 SVGAGI (reference sequence). The CDR3 bases are TGTGCCAGCACCCAACACCTACCCCAGGAGACCCAGTACTTC. Protein sequence: CASTQHLPQETQYF.

Only a few counts were recorded for this clone. This chain uses TRBV7-2 with TRBJ1-2; TRBD1 is a possible D gene (5 bases). Germline CDR1 reads SGHTA; CDR2 reads FQGNSA. The germline V and J ends were trimmed by 5 bases and 4 bases, with 14 bases remaining between them. This CDR3 comprises 14 residues. CDR3 DNA sequence: TGTGCCAGCAGCCCGGGCCCCCAGGGCTATGGCTACACCTTC. This gives the protein CASSPGPQGYGYTF.

This sequence joins TRBV7-9 and TRBJ1-1, with D possibly being TRBD1 (6 bases). The CDR3 covers 15 residues. Germline loops: CDR1 SEHNR, CDR2 FQNEAQ (reference sequence). Trimming stripped 0 bases from V and 3 bases from J, with 11 bases between. The DNA for the CDR3 is TGTGCCAGCAGCTTAGCTTTGTCAGGGGACACTGAAGCTTTCTTT. Its protein is CASSLALSGDTEAFF.

The chain joins TRBV4-3 to TRBJ1-2, with D possibly matching TRBD1 (5 bases). Germline V gene lookup returns CDR1 LGHNA and CDR2 YSLEER. The CDR3 is made up of 13 amino acids. The ends were cut back, 3 bases at V and 2 bases at J, with 7 bases in the middle. CDR3: CASSQGRNYGYTF. CDR3 DNA: TGCGCCAGCAGCCAGGGGCGGAACTATGGCTACACCTTC.

There are a few counts of this clone. The chain recombines TRBV19 with TRBJ1-5; D not certain. The CDR3 contains 14 residues. V was shortened by 2 bases and J by 6 bases, with 11 bases between the two germline ends. Germline V gene lookup returns CDR1 LNHDA and CDR2 SQIVND (reference sequence). The CDR3 here is CASSISPNAQPQHF. CDR3 bases: TGTGCCAGTAGTATATCTCCGAATGCTCAGCCCCAGCATTTT.

V is TRBV19 and J is TRBJ1-5; D possibly corresponds to TRBD1 (5 bases). Germline V lookup: CDR1 LNHDA, CDR2 SQIVND (reference sequence). The CDR3 loop spans 14 amino acids. Trimming took 1 base from V and 6 from J, leaving 10 bases between them. CDR3 in DNA: TGTGCCAGTAGTATAGGGGGCATCGGTCAGCCCCAGCATTTT. As protein: CASSIGGIGQPQHF.

The chain employs TRBV4-1 and TRBJ2-2, with D possibly TRBD1 on 5 matching bases. This CDR3 has 18 amino acids. V was clipped by 2 bases and J by 0 bases, with 16 bases between them. From germline, CDR1 is MGHRA and CDR2 YSYEKL. The CDR3 loop is CASSQLVLSTANTGELFF. In nucleotides, the CDR3 is TGCGCCAGCAGCCAACTAGTTCTTTCGACAGCGAACACCGGGGAGCTGTTTTTT.

This chain uses TRBV7-8 with TRBJ1-6; 11 positions match TRBD1. Germline V gives CDR1 SGHVS, CDR2 FQNEAQ. The CDR3 loop spans 17 amino acids. J was trimmed by 6 bases and V by 5 bases; bases with no gene match: 9. The CDR3 reads CASSAPRGQGVNSPLHF. CDR3 in DNA: TGTGCCAGCAGCGCTCCTAGGGGACAGGGGGTTAATTCACCCCTCCACTTT.

The chain carries TRBV5-1 and TRBJ2-3, with 9 bases identical to TRBD1. V trimming: 5 bases; J trimming: 0 bases; junction bases outside the gene matches: 4. CDR3 length: 15 amino acids. Germline values: CDR1 SGHRS, CDR2 YFSETQ. The DNA of the CDR3 is TGCGCCAGCAGGAGAGGGACAGGGAGCACAGATACGCAGTATTTT. This translates into CASRRGTGSTDTQYF.

V is TRBV18 and J is TRBJ2-3, with D uncertain. V lost 2 bases, J lost 6 bases, and 12 bases lay in between. This CDR3 spans 14 amino acids. Germline assignment: CDR1 KGHSH and CDR2 LQKENI. Here the CDR3 DNA reads TGTGCCAGCTCACCAAATCGGCAGTTCGATACGCAGTATTTT. Translated, it gives CASSPNRQFDTQYF. Full variable domain (remainder filled in from reference TRBV18 and TRBJ2-3): NAGVMQNPRHLVRRRGQEARLRCSPMKGHSHVYWYRQLPEEGLKFMVYLQKENIIDESGMPKERFSAEFPKEGPSILRIQQVVRGDSAAYFCASSPNRQFDTQYFGPGTRLTVL.

The V gene is TRBV15, the J gene TRBJ2-5; 10 bases are shared with TRBD2. Germline V gives CDR1 LNHNV, CDR2 YYDKDF (reference sequence). This CDR3 has 16 residues. Trimming took 1 base from V and 4 from J; bases not matched to a gene: 6. CDR3 DNA sequence: TGTGCCACCAGCAGAGTTTCGATAGCGGGGGGAGAGACCCAGTACTTC. Amino acid sequence: CATSRVSIAGGETQYF.